The sample holds a few counts of the clone carrying this T cell receptor beta chain. As yet, its antigen is unknown. Profiled with immunoSEQ multiplex PCR; TCRdb holds only in-frame clones, not every one. The top ten clones hold about 10% of a sample with 25,000 to 35,000 clones, around 79% of them seen once. This entry belongs to a study of vaccination effects on CD4 cells after COVID-19. Prior to sequencing, the ViraFEST assay stimulated PBMC with viral peptide pools, which expanded the antigen-specific CD4+ T cells. CD4+ T cell isolation took place after 10 days of culture. Participants were vaccinated with two doses of either the BNT162b2 or mRNA-1273 vaccine. Fresh IL-2-containing medium replaced half the medium on days 3 and 7. Study outcomes and limitations: Within healthy vaccinees, only 1 of 255 vaccine-induced clones displayed cross-reactivity with common cold coronaviruses.

Sequencing used CD4+ T cells from PBMCs cultured with HCoV-NL63 spike peptides, obtained after COVID-19 vaccination. The sequence was collected from a human donor who received a COVID-19 vaccine.

As DNA, the CDR3 is TGTGCCAGCAGTGAGGGGCTCACCGATAATCAGCCCCAGCATTTT. It yields the protein CASSEGLTDNQPQHF. The V and J genes are TRBV2 and TRBJ1-5, with D perhaps matching TRBD1 (5 bases). The CDR3 totals 15 residues. Trimming pared 3 bases from V and 4 bases from J, leaving 13 bases between. Per the germline V gene, CDR1 is SNHLY and CDR2 is FYNNEI.